Following are 25 T cell receptor beta chains from one sample sequenced in a study of blood T cell repertoires in COVID-19 (TCRdb year 2020). The method behind the library was the immunoSEQ multiplex PCR assay. This is the immuneACCESS table as TCRdb keeps it, with only in-frame sequences that have V and J called. A part of the clones is gone; compared with another copy, unresolved V genes explain less than half, and the rest is unexplained. In all, the sample holds approximately 300,000 clones, and 70% to 90% of those were seen once. 5.5% to 7% of the sample rests with the top ten. The sequencing sample was made of PBMCs or T cells enriched from blood (not recorded which). These receptors originate from a woman in her thirties who had recovered from COVID-19.

This chain connects TRBV5-1 to TRBJ2-2; D gene unclear. With 4 bases removed from V and 2 bases from J, the gap between germline ends came to 9 bases. Germline CDR1 is SGHRS and CDR2 is YFSETQ. The CDR3 spans 14 residues. CDR3 amino acids: CASSIIHNTGELFF. CDR3 bases: TGCGCCAGCAGCATAATACACAACACCGGGGAGCTGTTTTTT. Full variable domain (outside the CDR3, taken from reference TRBV5-1 and TRBJ2-2): KAGVTQTPRYLIKTRGQQVTLSCSPISGHRSVSWYQQTPGQGLQFLFEYFSETQRNKGNFPGRFSGRQFSNSRSEMNVSTLELGDSALYLCASSIIHNTGELFFGEGSRLTVL.

The gene calls are TRBV27 and TRBJ1-5; TRBD1 might be the D (5 bases). V lost 3 bases, J lost 6 bases, and 24 bases lay in between. CDR3 length equals 18 residues. Germline V gene lookup returns CDR1 MNHEY and CDR2 SMNVEV (reference sequence). CDR3 bases: TGTGCCAGCAGTTTGATTTTTGGGGGGGGGAGGCAATTTCAGCCCCAGCATTTT. Amino acid sequence: CASSLIFGGGRQFQPQHF.

V is TRBV19 and J is TRBJ1-5; 7 nucleotides line up with TRBD1. J lost 1 base, V lost 5 bases, and 8 bases had no gene match. The germline V gene encodes CDR1 LNHDA and CDR2 SQIVND (reference sequence). This CDR3 has 16 residues. CDR3 residues: CASSEGSGQSNQPQHF. CDR3 nucleotide sequence: TGTGCCAGTAGTGAGGGATCGGGACAGAGCAATCAGCCCCAGCATTTT.

This chain uses TRBV20-1 with TRBJ1-2; D gene ambiguous. Trimming shortened V by 6 bases and J by 3 bases, and 2 bases separated the two germline ends. The CDR3 runs to 9 residues. CDR1 DFQATT and CDR2 SNEGSKA come from the germline V gene (reference sequence). CDR3 sequence: CSADYGYTF. The CDR3 DNA is TGCAGTGCCGACTATGGCTACACCTTC.

The CDR3 DNA sequence: TGCGCCAGCAGCTTGGCCAACCTGGCGGGTTGCTACACCTTC. Translation: CASSLANLAGCYTF. This chain connects TRBV5-1 to TRBJ1-2, with D unclear. V was cut by 0 bases and J by 9 bases, with 15 bases left in between. Germline lookup yields CDR1 SGHRS and CDR2 YFSETQ. The CDR3 has 14 amino acids.

This clone came up once. This chain links TRBV5-4 with TRBJ2-7; no clear D. The CDR3 has 11 amino acids. V was trimmed by 3 bases and J by 2 bases, leaving 3 bases between them. Germline V lookup: CDR1 SGHNT, CDR2 YYREEE (reference sequence). The CDR3 spells CASSSTYEQYF. CDR3 DNA: TGTGCCAGCAGCTCTACCTACGAGCAGTACTTC.

V usage is TRBV7-9 and J usage is TRBJ1-4, with D tentatively TRBD1 (5 bases). There are 13 residues in the CDR3. The germline CDR1 and CDR2 sequences are SEHNR and FQNEAQ (reference sequence). Trimming took off 5 bases at V and 8 bases at J, with 12 bases between the two ends. The CDR3 nucleotides are TGTGCCAGCAGCACCGGTTCAGGGGAAAAACTGTTTTTT. It codes for CASSTGSGEKLFF.

The CDR3 sequence: CASSEGTGGRYTF. CDR3 DNA sequence: TGCGCCAGCAGTGAGGGGACAGGGGGGCGCTACACCTTC. The chain combines TRBV10-2 with TRBJ1-2, with 11 nucleotides matching TRBD1. Germline V CDR1 and CDR2: WSHSY, SAAADI. V shed 2 bases and J 9 bases; nucleotides not matched to a gene: 2. This CDR3 is built from 13 residues.

The J gene is TRBJ1-6, the V gene TRBV7-8, with 7 positions matching TRBD1. CDR1 and CDR2 from the germline V gene are SGHVS and FQNEAQ. This CDR3 spans 15 amino acids. V lost 4 bases, J lost 4 bases, and 4 bases stayed unmatched. The CDR3 coding sequence is TGTGCCAGCAGCTCGACAGGGTCATATAATTCACCCCTCCACTTT. Encoded protein: CASSSTGSYNSPLHF.

For this clone: Within the sample, other DNA sequences also encode this same CDR3. The J gene is TRBJ1-5, the V gene TRBV19, with D possibly being TRBD1 (6 bases). CDR1 is LNHDA, CDR2 SQIVND, per germline (reference sequence). The CDR3 runs to 16 residues. Trimming removed 1 base at V and 1 base at J, with 11 bases between. The DNA for the CDR3 is TGTGCCAGTAGTATAGTGGGGGCGCGAAGCAATCAGCCCCAGCATTTT. This translates into CASSIVGARSNQPQHF.

This clone was observed a few times. The chain carries TRBV5-6 and TRBJ1-2, with 9 bases aligning to TRBD1. The CDR3 contains 16 residues. After removal of 3 bases from V and 2 bases from J, the junction contained 8 bases not matched to a gene. The V gene's germline CDR1 is SGHDT and CDR2 YYEEEE. For the CDR3, the DNA is TGTGCCAGCAGCTCTCCCGGGACAGGGTCCAACTATGGCTACACCTTC. Amino acid sequence: CASSSPGTGSNYGYTF.

The chain carries TRBV6-1 and TRBJ1-2, with a weak D call TRBD1 (5 bases). The CDR3 is 13 amino acids. The germline V and J ends were trimmed by 3 bases and 2 bases, with 7 bases remaining between them. Germline CDR1 MNHNS, CDR2 SASEGT. This CDR3 reads CASSDTGNYGYTF. The CDR3 nucleotides are TGTGCCAGCAGTGATACAGGAAACTATGGCTACACCTTC.

The chain combines TRBV5-1 with TRBJ1-2; D uncertain. From germline, CDR1 is SGHRS and CDR2 YFSETQ. Deletions cut 0 bases from V and 5 bases from J, with 14 bases between. The CDR3 covers 15 residues. The CDR3 bases are TGCGCCAGCAGCTTGGATGGGCAGAGCTTATATGGCTACACCTTC. It yields the protein CASSLDGQSLYGYTF.

This chain connects TRBV6-6 to TRBJ2-5, with TRBD2 matching over 7 bases. Per germline, CDR1 MNHNY and CDR2 SVGAGI (reference sequence). This CDR3 spans 16 amino acids. J was trimmed by 2 bases and V by 1 base; bases with no gene match: 7. The CDR3 coding sequence is TGTGCCAGCAGTTACTGGGGGACTAACCTACAAGAGACCCAGTACTTC. Protein sequence: CASSYWGTNLQETQYF.

The chain couples TRBV6-5 to TRBJ1-1; 7 nucleotides match TRBD1. J gave up 10 bases and V 7 bases, and 9 bases lay outside the gene matches. Germline values: CDR1 MNHEY, CDR2 SVGAGI. The CDR3 covers 12 residues. The chain's CDR3 is CASTEGTARAFF. Here the CDR3 DNA reads TGTGCCAGCACCGAAGGGACAGCGAGAGCTTTCTTT.

DNA of the CDR3: TGTGCCAGCAGTCGACAGGGGGTCTACTACGAGCAGTACTTC. Translation: CASSRQGVYYEQYF. The rearrangement joins TRBV6-5 to TRBJ2-7; TRBD1 aligns across 9 bases. CDR3 size: 14 residues. The trim removed 5 bases at V and 3 bases at J, leaving 5 bases unmatched. Per the germline V gene, CDR1 is MNHEY and CDR2 is SVGAGI.

The chain employs TRBV11-3 and TRBJ2-7; TRBD1 matches at 7 bases. Trimming cost V 4 bases and J 6 bases; bases outside gene matches: 9. The germline gives CDR1 SGHNT, CDR2 YENEEA. The CDR3 is 14 residues long. The CDR3 region has the DNA TGTGCCAGCAGCTCAACTGACAGGGTCGGCGAGCAGTACTTC. Translated: CASSSTDRVGEQYF.

The rearrangement joins TRBV30 to TRBJ1-3; D call uncertain. V shed 0 bases and J shed 2 bases, with 11 bases lying between them. This CDR3 spans 15 amino acids. Germline V gene sequence: CDR1 GTSNPN, CDR2 SVGIG (reference sequence). CDR3 nucleotides: TGTGCCTGGAGTGTAGGGAGCCAAGCTGGAAACACCATATATTTT. Its protein is CAWSVGSQAGNTIYF. The whole variable domain, remainder taken from reference TRBV30 and TRBJ1-3, is SQTIHQWPATLVQPVGSPLSLECTVEGTSNPNLYWYRQAAGRGLQLLFYSVGIGQISSEVPQNLSASRPQDRQFILSSKKLLLSDSGFYLCAWSVGSQAGNTIYFGEGSWLTVV.

This chain links TRBV6-5 with TRBJ1-6, with D perhaps TRBD1 (5 bases). The CDR3 extends over 13 amino acids. The V end lost 6 bases, the J end lost 13 bases, and 16 bases lay between the germline ends. Germline-derived CDR1 and CDR2 are MNHEY and SVGAGI. The CDR3 is CASRKQQETPLHF. In DNA, the CDR3 is TGTGCCAGCAGGAAGCAACAGGAAACCCCCCTCCACTTT.

The chain carries TRBV5-1 and TRBJ2-7; 9 bases line up with TRBD1. Germline CDR1 reads SGHRS; CDR2 reads YFSETQ. Germline trimming cut 4 bases from V and 6 bases from J; bases unmatched to any gene: 14. The CDR3 runs 16 residues. The CDR3 region is CASSGGTQGASGEQYF. The CDR3, as DNA: TGCGCCAGCAGCGGGGGAACACAGGGGGCATCGGGCGAGCAGTACTTC.

The chain links TRBV6-5 to TRBJ2-5; TRBD1 might be the D (6 bases). Germline V gene lookup returns CDR1 MNHEY and CDR2 SVGAGI. The CDR3 is 15 amino acids. V lost 5 bases to trimming and J lost 2 bases, with 15 bases between them. CDR3 bases: TGTGCCAGCAGTCCGAGGGGGACGTGGCAAGAGACCCAGTACTTC. Amino acids: CASSPRGTWQETQYF.

The chain uses TRBV6-5 and TRBJ2-1, with 15 bases aligning to TRBD2. The V gene's germline CDR1 is MNHEY and CDR2 SVGAGI. The V segment lost 5 bases and the J segment 8 bases; nucleotides outside the gene matches: 4. This CDR3 spans 15 amino acids. Here the CDR3 DNA reads TGTGCCAGCAGTAGGACTAGCGGGGGGGCCTATGAGCAGTTCTTC. Residues: CASSRTSGGAYEQFF.

V gene TRBV10-3 combines with J gene TRBJ1-2; 11 nucleotides match TRBD1. This CDR3 is 19 amino acids long. Unmatched junction bases numbered 11, after V lost 0 bases and J lost 2 bases. The germline V gene has CDR1 ENHRY and CDR2 SYGVKD. CDR3 residues: CAISESGLGQGESNYGYTF. The CDR3 nucleotides read TGTGCCATCAGTGAGTCGGGCCTGGGACAGGGGGAATCCAACTATGGCTACACCTTC.

The V and J genes are TRBV7-8 and TRBJ1-1; D is perhaps TRBD1 (5 bases). This CDR3 region has 15 residues. V was shortened by 1 base and J by 1 base, with 10 bases between the two germline ends. Germline loops: CDR1 SGHVS, CDR2 FQNEAQ. The CDR3 DNA is TGTGCCAGCAGCTTAGTGCTGGGGGGGAACACTGAAGCTTTCTTT. This translates into CASSLVLGGNTEAFF.

This rearrangement joins TRBV5-1 to TRBJ2-2, with 9 bases matching TRBD1. CDR1 SGHRS and CDR2 YFSETQ come from the germline V gene. This CDR3 comprises 14 residues. With 7 bases clipped from V and 4 bases from J, the junction kept 5 bases outside the gene matches. The DNA for the CDR3 is TGCGCCAGCCGGGACAGGGACCTCACCGGGGAGCTGTTTTTT. It translates to CASRDRDLTGELFF. The full variable domain, its missing parts supplied by reference TRBV5-1 and TRBJ2-2, is KAGVTQTPRYLIKTRGQQVTLSCSPISGHRSVSWYQQTPGQGLQFLFEYFSETQRNKGNFPGRFSGRQFSNSRSEMNVSTLELGDSALYLCASRDRDLTGELFFGEGSRLTVL.